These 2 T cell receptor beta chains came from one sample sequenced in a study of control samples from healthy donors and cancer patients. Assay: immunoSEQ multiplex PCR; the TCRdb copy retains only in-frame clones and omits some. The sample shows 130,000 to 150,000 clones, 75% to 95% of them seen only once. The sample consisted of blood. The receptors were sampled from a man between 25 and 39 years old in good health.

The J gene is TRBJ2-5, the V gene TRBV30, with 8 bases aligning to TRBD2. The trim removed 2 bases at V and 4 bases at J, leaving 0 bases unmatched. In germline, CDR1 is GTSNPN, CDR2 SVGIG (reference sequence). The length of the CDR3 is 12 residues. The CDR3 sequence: CAWSRGGETQYF. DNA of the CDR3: TGTGCCTGGAGTCGGGGGGGAGAGACCCAGTACTTC.

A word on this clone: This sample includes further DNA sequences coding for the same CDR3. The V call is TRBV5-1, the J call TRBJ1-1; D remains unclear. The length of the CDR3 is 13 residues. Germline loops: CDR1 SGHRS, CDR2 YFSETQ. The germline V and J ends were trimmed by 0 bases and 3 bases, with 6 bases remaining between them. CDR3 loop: CASSLVGDTEAFF. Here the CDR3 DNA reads TGCGCCAGCAGCTTGGTTGGAGACACTGAAGCTTTCTTT.